These 8 T cell receptor beta chains were sequenced from one sample in a study. Via MiXCR, TCRdb re-called the RT-PCR reads, giving one row per CDR3 protein. Of more than 600,000 distinct CDR3 sequences listed, 12% to 15% are singletons. Sequencing used memory CD4+ T cells from blood. The receptors were sampled from a female donor in good health, serving as a healthy control.

This clonotype was detected only a few times. This chain uses TRBV3-1 with TRBJ2-1; 7 bases match TRBD2. The germline V gene has CDR1 LGHDT and CDR2 YNNKEL (reference sequence). The junction had 6 bases not matched to a gene; V was cut back by 4 bases and J by 0 bases. The CDR3 runs 16 residues. The CDR3 spells CASSRIGGSSYNEQFF. The CDR3 DNA reads as TGTGCCAGCAGCCGTATCGGCGGGAGCTCCTACAATGAGCAGTTCTTC.

This clonotype has only a few counts. The V and J genes are TRBV29-1 and TRBJ2-7; D perhaps matches TRBD2 (7 bases). Trimming shortened V by 6 bases and J by 5 bases, and 23 bases separated the two germline ends. The CDR3 is 15 amino acids. Germline CDR1 and CDR2: SQVTM and ANQGSEA. The CDR3 spells CSVYRRGEGLDEQYF. The DNA of the CDR3 is TGCAGCGTATATCGGAGGGGGGAGGGCCTTGACGAGCAGTACTTC.

In its sample, this clonotype was seen a few times. The chain recombines TRBV12-3 or TRBV12-4 with TRBJ2-1, with 12 bases that match TRBD2. The trim removed 6 bases at V and 4 bases at J, leaving 4 bases unmatched. The CDR3 is 15 residues long. CDR3 protein: CASRGLAGGYNEQFF. CDR3 nucleotide sequence: TGTGCCAGCAGGGGACTAGCGGGCGGATACAATGAGCAGTTCTTC.

The genes are TRBV28 and TRBJ1-5, with 10 bases identical to TRBD1. The CDR3 contains 15 residues. Per germline, CDR1 MDHEN and CDR2 SYDVKM. V shed 7 bases, J shed 5 bases, and the junction held 8 bases outside the gene matches. CDR3 sequence: CASTQTGTGDQPQHF. The DNA of the CDR3 is TGTGCCAGCACCCAAACCGGGACAGGGGATCAGCCCCAGCATTTT.

This clonotype was seen repeatedly, ten times or more. This sequence joins TRBV5-1 and TRBJ2-5, with D possibly TRBD2 on 6 matching bases. Germline values: CDR1 SGHRS, CDR2 YFSETQ. V lost 4 bases, J lost 6 bases, and 22 bases lay in between. This CDR3 comprises 16 residues. The CDR3 nucleotides read TGCGCCAGCAGCCCCTCATGGGGGGAGCGGGCGCAGACCCAGTACTTC. Translated: CASSPSWGERAQTQYF.

V is TRBV12-3 or TRBV12-4 and J is TRBJ2-2; D is undetermined. V lost 1 base, J lost 5 bases, and 8 bases lay in between. This CDR3 comprises 14 residues. This CDR3 reads CASSLGHSTGELFF. DNA for the CDR3: TGTGCCAGCAGTTTAGGGCATTCGACCGGGGAGCTGTTTTTT.

V gene TRBV6-2 or TRBV6-3 combines with J gene TRBJ2-3, with 8 bases aligning to TRBD2. This CDR3 contains 14 residues. CDR1 and CDR2 (germline): MNHEY, SVGEGT. V shed 7 bases and J 6 bases; nucleotides not matched to a gene: 9. CDR3: CASIQRGYSDTQYF. CDR3 coding DNA: TGTGCCAGCATCCAGCGGGGGTATTCGGATACGCAGTATTTT.

This clonotype was seen a few times. The rearrangement joins TRBV7-9 to TRBJ2-7, with 8 bases aligning to TRBD1. The ends lost 0 bases at V and 5 bases at J; junction bases unmatched: 6. Germline V gene lookup returns CDR1 SEHNR and CDR2 FQNEAQ (reference sequence). The CDR3 consists of 15 residues. CDR3 coding DNA: TGTGCCAGCAGCTTAGCCCCGGACAGGGCCCACGAGCAGTACTTC. Amino acid sequence: CASSLAPDRAHEQYF.